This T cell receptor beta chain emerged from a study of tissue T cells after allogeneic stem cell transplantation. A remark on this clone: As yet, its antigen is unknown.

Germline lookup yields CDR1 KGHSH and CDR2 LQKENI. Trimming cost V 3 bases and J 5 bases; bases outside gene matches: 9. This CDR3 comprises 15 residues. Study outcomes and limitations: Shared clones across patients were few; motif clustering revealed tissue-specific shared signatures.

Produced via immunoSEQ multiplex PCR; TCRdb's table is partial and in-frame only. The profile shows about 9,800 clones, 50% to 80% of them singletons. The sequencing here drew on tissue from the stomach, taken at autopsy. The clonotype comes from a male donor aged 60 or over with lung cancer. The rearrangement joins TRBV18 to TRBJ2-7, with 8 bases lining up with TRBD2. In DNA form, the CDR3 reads TGTGCCAGCTCACCCGCCGGGACTAGTCTTGACGAGCAGTACTTC. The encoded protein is CASSPAGTSLDEQYF.